This T cell receptor beta chain was sequenced during a study of cytomegalovirus exposure and HLA in healthy donors. Germline V lookup: CDR1 SGDLS, CDR2 YYNGEE. The CDR3 runs 13 residues. The V gene lost 0 bases and the J gene lost 2 bases, with 5 bases spanning the gap. General study results and limits: Previous analysis showed most TCR beta V segments were productive about 87% or about 30% of the time. The authors later found TCR association rates varying by HLA locus, with DRB1 most and HLA-C fewest.

As regards this clone: Its target is not known. This CDR3 is also generated by other DNA sequences in the sample.

With 60 Vbeta and 13 Jbeta primers, the PCR was carried out. The table came from immunoSEQ multiplex PCR; TCRdb's copy has only in-frame clones and leaves some out. This sample carries about 100,000 clones, around 76% of them seen once, and the ten largest clones take 7% to 9%. This rearrangement joins TRBV9 to TRBJ2-5, with D perhaps matching TRBD1 (5 bases). Sequenced material: PBMCs. This clonotype originated in a man aged 35-49 years in good health and CMV-seropositive. The CDR3 region is CASSVGQQETQYF. CDR3 coding DNA: TGTGCCAGCAGCGTAGGACAGCAAGAGACCCAGTACTTC. The variable domain in full, with the rest retrieved from reference TRBV9 and TRBJ2-5, is DSGVTQTPKHLITATGQRVTLRCSPRSGDLSVYWYQQSLDQGLQFLIQYYNGEERAKGNILERFSAQQFPDLHSELNLSSLELGDSALYFCASSVGQQETQYFGPGTRLLVL.